These 27 T cell receptor beta chains share one sample of origin, sequenced in a study of immune cell composition in non-small cell lung cancer. TCRdb's copy holds only in-frame clones and misses some; the assay was immunoSEQ multiplex PCR. This table has approximately 4,400 clones, roughly 70% appearing once. What was sequenced was lung tumor tissue. Receptors were obtained from a human donor with non-small cell lung cancer.

The chain recombines TRBV27 with TRBJ1-1, with D possibly TRBD1 on 6 matching bases. The CDR3 loop spans 16 amino acids. Germline V CDR1 and CDR2: MNHEY, SMNVEV (reference sequence). V lost 5 bases and J lost 1, with 17 bases in between. Here the CDR3 reads CASSPTTGTRNTEAFF. CDR3 in DNA: TGTGCCAGCAGTCCCACCACAGGGACCCGGAACACTGAAGCTTTCTTT.

This chain links TRBV9 with TRBJ2-3, with 11 nucleotides matching TRBD2. The CDR3 spans 17 residues. The V and J ends lost 0 bases and 0 bases, in that order; junction bases with no gene match: 3. The germline V gene encodes CDR1 SGDLS and CDR2 YYNGEE. Here the CDR3 reads CASSVAGLADSTDTQYF. The CDR3 nucleotides are TGTGCCAGCAGCGTAGCGGGACTAGCGGATAGCACAGATACGCAGTATTTT.

This clone was counted a few times. V and J are TRBV7-3 and TRBJ2-3; maybe TRBD2 (5 bases). V was trimmed by 2 bases and J by 5 bases, leaving 14 bases between them. This CDR3 spans 15 amino acids. The germline V gene has CDR1 SGHTA and CDR2 FQGTGA. CDR3 DNA: TGTGCCAGCAGCTTAGCGGACTTAGGCCTAGATACGCAGTATTTT. This translates into CASSLADLGLDTQYF.

The chain employs TRBV7-9 and TRBJ2-3, with 9 bases lining up with TRBD1. This CDR3 is 16 amino acids long. V was clipped by 8 bases and J by 4 bases; unmatched bases: 13. Looked up from germline, CDR1 is SEHNR and CDR2 is FQNEAQ (reference sequence). The CDR3 DNA reads as TGTGCCAGCCTTACTTGGACAGGGGACAGGCCAGATACGCAGTATTTT. Amino acids: CASLTWTGDRPDTQYF.

In this sample, this clone is large. The rearrangement links TRBV9 to TRBJ1-3; weak D call: TRBD1 (5 bases). The CDR3 is 15 amino acids. Germline V lookup: CDR1 SGDLS, CDR2 YYNGEE. V gave up 0 bases and J gave up 0 bases, with 7 bases separating them. The CDR3 spells CASSVEGISGNTIYF. As DNA, the CDR3 is TGTGCCAGCAGCGTAGAGGGGATCTCTGGAAACACCATATATTTT.

Concerning this clone: At one of its ends the junction is not consistent with the germline gene, which may arise from a read error. The chain links TRBV20-1 to TRBJ1-2; weak D call: TRBD1 (5 bases). Germline CDR1 and CDR2: DFQATT and SNEGSKA (reference sequence). This CDR3 is 11 amino acids long. The CDR3 coding sequence is TGCAGTGCTAGAGATGGAGGGGTGGTCTTCTTC. Protein sequence: CSARDGGVVFF.

This clone was observed a single time. V and J are TRBV30 and TRBJ2-7, with 9 bases lining up with TRBD2. This CDR3 is 14 amino acids long. CDR1 is GTSNPN and CDR2 is SVGIG in the germline V gene (reference sequence). V shed 1 base and J 4 bases; nucleotides not matched to a gene: 5. Here the CDR3 reads CAWSGSGRMYEQYF. DNA of the CDR3: TGTGCCTGGAGTGGAAGCGGGAGGATGTACGAGCAGTACTTC. Looking up the rest from reference TRBV30 and TRBJ2-7 gives the full variable domain: SQTIHQWPATLVQPVGSPLSLECTVEGTSNPNLYWYRQAAGRGLQLLFYSVGIGQISSEVPQNLSASRPQDRQFILSSKKLLLSDSGFYLCAWSGSGRMYEQYFGPGTRLTVT.

The gene calls are TRBV27 and TRBJ2-3; the match to TRBD1 covers 9 bases. The CDR3 runs to 14 residues. Germline loops: CDR1 MNHEY, CDR2 SMNVEV (reference sequence). With V trimmed by 9 bases and J by 8 bases, 12 bases remained unmatched. The CDR3 DNA follows: TGTGCCAGACAACAGGGGGCGCGTATAGGTACGCAGTATTTT. As protein: CARQQGARIGTQYF.

This sequence joins TRBV7-2 and TRBJ2-7, with TRBD1 identical over 7 bases. V lost 3 bases, J lost 0 bases, and 8 bases stayed unmatched. Looked up from germline, CDR1 is SGHTA and CDR2 is FQGNSA. CDR3 size: 16 residues. Written as DNA, the CDR3 is TGTGCCAGCAGCTTGGGCCCGGCAGGGGGCTCCTACGAGCAGTACTTC. This translates into CASSLGPAGGSYEQYF.

The chain links TRBV11-1 to TRBJ1-2; possibly TRBD1 for D (6 bases). Trimming removed 3 bases from V and 4 bases from J, with 18 bases in between. The CDR3 sequence is 16 residues long. Germline-derived CDR1 and CDR2 are SGHAT and FQDESV (reference sequence). The CDR3 nucleotides are TGTGCCAGCAGCTTCCCCCTCGCAGGGGCAGGCTATGGCTACACCTTC. Its protein is CASSFPLAGAGYGYTF.

The J gene is TRBJ1-1, the V gene TRBV5-1; 10 bases line up with TRBD1. CDR1 and CDR2 from the germline V gene are SGHRS and YFSETQ. The CDR3 consists of 16 residues. V lost 4 bases, J lost 7 bases, and 13 bases stayed unmatched. The CDR3 region has the DNA TGCGCCAGCAGCCACCTGCCCGGGACAGGGGAGATTGAAGCTTTCTTT. This gives the protein CASSHLPGTGEIEAFF. The variable domain in full, with the rest retrieved from reference TRBV5-1 and TRBJ1-1, is KAGVTQTPRYLIKTRGQQVTLSCSPISGHRSVSWYQQTPGQGLQFLFEYFSETQRNKGNFPGRFSGRQFSNSRSEMNVSTLELGDSALYLCASSHLPGTGEIEAFFGQGTRLTVV.

V gene TRBV5-1 combines with J gene TRBJ2-7; possible D gene TRBD1, 6 bases. The CDR3 totals 15 residues. CDR1 SGHRS and CDR2 YFSETQ come from the germline V gene. The V and J ends lost 4 bases and 3 bases respectively, with 17 bases between them. The CDR3 is CASSRGGTGFYEQYF. Written as DNA, the CDR3 is TGCGCCAGCAGCCGAGGGGGTACGGGTTTCTACGAGCAGTACTTC.

The chain joins TRBV27 to TRBJ2-2; D unresolved. The CDR3 sequence is 13 residues long. CDR1 is MNHEY and CDR2 is SMNVEV in the germline V gene (reference sequence). V was cut by 6 bases and J by 4 bases, with 9 bases left in between. CDR3: CASSPVSTGELFF. The CDR3 coding sequence is TGTGCCAGCAGCCCCGTGAGCACCGGGGAGCTGTTTTTT.

This clone has a single count. The chain carries TRBV15 and TRBJ1-1; TRBD1 matches 12 bases. V was clipped by 3 bases and J by 11 bases; unmatched bases: 4. The germline V gene encodes CDR1 LNHNV and CDR2 YYDKDF (reference sequence). The CDR3 is made up of 13 amino acids. The CDR3 spells CATSRGTGGSAFF. The CDR3 DNA follows: TGTGCCACCAGCAGGGGGACAGGGGGCTCGGCTTTCTTT.

The J gene is TRBJ2-3, the V gene TRBV5-1; D may be TRBD1 (5 bases). V shed 0 bases and J shed 0 bases, with 8 bases lying between them. The CDR3 has 15 amino acids. Germline values: CDR1 SGHRS, CDR2 YFSETQ. CDR3 region: CASSLGQLSTDTQYF. As DNA, the CDR3 is TGCGCCAGCAGCTTGGGACAGTTAAGCACAGATACGCAGTATTTT.

This rearrangement joins TRBV10-3 to TRBJ2-3; 14 nucleotides agree with TRBD2. J was trimmed by 4 bases and V by 10 bases; bases with no gene match: 16. The CDR3 runs to 18 residues. The germline V gene has CDR1 ENHRY and CDR2 SYGVKD. CDR3 DNA: TGTGCCAGCGAACCGGGACTAGCGGGAGTAGGCGGTCCAGATACGCAGTATTTT. As protein: CASEPGLAGVGGPDTQYF.

The chain joins TRBV27 to TRBJ2-7; 7 bases line up with TRBD1. CDR3 length: 13 residues. V dropped 3 bases and J dropped 5; count of bases not matched to a gene: 4. The germline V gene has CDR1 MNHEY and CDR2 SMNVEV (reference sequence). The CDR3 DNA sequence: TGTGCCAGCAGTTTGAACAGGGGAAACGAGCAGTACTTC. Translating gives CASSLNRGNEQYF.

This clone was seen only a few times. The rearrangement uses TRBV5-1 and TRBJ2-2, with 8 bases identical to TRBD1. Germline V gene data show CDR1 as SGHRS and CDR2 as YFSETQ. This CDR3 is built from 16 residues. V lost 1 base, J lost 1 base, and 3 bases stayed unmatched. CDR3 nucleotides: TGCGCCAGCAGCTTGTCCGGGACAGGGAACACCGGGGAGCTGTTTTTT. The encoded protein is CASSLSGTGNTGELFF.

V is TRBV6-5 and J is TRBJ1-1; D is unresolved. This CDR3 contains 14 residues. The germline V gene has CDR1 MNHEY and CDR2 SVGAGI. Trimming took 6 bases from V and 3 from J, leaving 14 bases between them. CDR3 coding DNA: TGTGCCAGCAGGAGGCCACCTGGAGACACTGAAGCTTTCTTT. This encodes CASRRPPGDTEAFF.

The V and J genes are TRBV5-8 and TRBJ2-5; 9 bases line up with TRBD1. This CDR3 contains 16 residues. The trim removed 4 bases at V and 1 base at J, leaving 8 bases unmatched. From germline, CDR1 is SGHTS and CDR2 YDEGEE. The CDR3 sequence: CASSQGRTGAQETQYF. For the CDR3, the DNA is TGTGCCAGCAGCCAAGGGAGGACAGGGGCCCAAGAGACCCAGTACTTC.

The chain has TRBV6-1 and TRBJ2-5; D perhaps matches TRBD1 (6 bases). There are 14 residues in the CDR3. Germline values: CDR1 MNHNS, CDR2 SASEGT. Trimming pared 4 bases from V and 5 bases from J, leaving 14 bases between. In nucleotides, the CDR3 is TGTGCCAGCAGTGCGAGGGGGTCTATGGAGACCCAGTACTTC. Translation: CASSARGSMETQYF.

Only a few counts were recorded for this clone. The gene calls are TRBV15 and TRBJ2-7; 9 bases agree with TRBD1. Trimming at V came to 3 bases and at J to 6 bases, leaving 6 bases not matched to a gene. Germline V gene sequence: CDR1 LNHNV, CDR2 YYDKDF (reference sequence). The CDR3 spans 14 residues. As DNA, the CDR3 is TGTGCCACCAGCAGCCGGGACAGGGTAGGCGAGCAGTACTTC. Its translation: CATSSRDRVGEQYF.

In DNA form, the CDR3 reads TGTGCCAGCAGCATCGTGACAGGGGGCGTGAACACTGAAGCTTTCTTT. It is translated as CASSIVTGGVNTEAFF. This chain uses TRBV5-5 with TRBJ1-1; 10 positions agree with TRBD1. This CDR3 has 16 residues. CDR1 and CDR2 from the germline V gene are SGHKS and YYEKEE (reference sequence). The V and J ends lost 4 bases and 0 bases, in that order; junction bases with no gene match: 6.

The V gene is TRBV11-2, the J gene TRBJ2-3; D is ambiguous. Germline CDR1 reads SGHAT; CDR2 reads FQNNGV. V was trimmed by 0 bases and J by 6 bases, leaving 10 bases between them. The CDR3 covers 14 residues. DNA for the CDR3: TGTGCCAGCAGCTTAGAACCCGCTGGCGATACGCAGTATTTT. Its protein is CASSLEPAGDTQYF.

CDR3 in DNA: TGTGCCAGCAGCGTTAGCAGGGGGCAGGGAGACGAGCAGTACTTC. Its translation: CASSVSRGQGDEQYF. The chain links TRBV7-9 to TRBJ2-5, with TRBD1 matching over 8 bases. The DNA end lines up better with TRBJ2-7; the J call may be wrong. Germline CDR1 SEHNR, CDR2 FQNEAQ (reference sequence). This CDR3 contains 15 residues.

In its sample, this clone was seen a few times. An end of the junction does not agree with germline; a read error may underlie this. This chain joins TRBV6-5 and TRBJ2-3, with D hard to call. The germline V gene has CDR1 MNHEY and CDR2 SVGAGI. This CDR3 is 10 amino acids long. Here the CDR3 DNA reads TGCTGGAGTGGCACAGATACGCAGTATTTT. Its protein product is CWSGTDTQYF.

This chain joins TRBV5-5 and TRBJ1-2; 8 bases agree with TRBD1. J lost 8 bases, V lost 0 bases, and 9 bases had no gene match. Germline V gene sequence: CDR1 SGHKS, CDR2 YYEKEE (reference sequence). The CDR3 length is 15 residues. For the CDR3, the DNA is TGTGCCAGCAGCTTGGTCGGACAGGGATCGGAAGGCTACACCTTC. Translated, it gives CASSLVGQGSEGYTF.